The T cell receptor beta chain described here comes from a study of shared clonotypes between healthy human individuals (dated by TCRdb to 2019 to 2021). General notes on the study: A couple of women and three men aged 18 to 49 years were included in the cohort. For each donor, CD4 naive and CD4 memory were each run on three plates, CD8 naive on two plates, and CD8 memory on one plate. To estimate repertoire size and how much clonotypes are shared between individuals, the study performed deep sequencing of blood TCR repertoires from five healthy adults. To increase sequencing depth and limit assay-specific biases, TCR repertoire library preparation and sequencing were carried out by different laboratories using diverse techniques. Leukapheresis yielded between about 0.94 and 8.9 billion PBMCs per donor. The full study reports these points: The genetic and exposure-history diversity represented was limited by the small number of donors. Even with the large sequencing depth, rarefaction of the sorted-subset datasets indicated that sequencing was incomplete. Naive subsets generally had larger estimated clonotype richness than memory subsets did. Sharing across four donors was observed for about 5% of naive CD4, under 4% of naive CD8, 2.3% of memory CD4, and roughly 0.4% of memory CD8 clonotypes. Pairwise subsampling led to the expectation that sequencing depth would affect the degree of clonotype sharing among donors. Higher generation probabilities were observed for clonotypes shared by all four sorted-subset donors than for non-shared clonotypes. Sampling was restricted to blood, and TCR repertoires in tissues likely differ from the TCR repertoires found in blood.

Comment on this clone: Its binding antigen is unknown. No base-level quality is on record; no much larger clone is a single base apart.

Using the deep immunoSEQ assay, multiplex PCR amplified TCR CDR3 regions from genomic DNA. For each cell subset, the extracted genomic DNA was distributed evenly across all wells of several immunoSEQ 96-well plates, and each plate served as one replicate. Each replicate PCR for sorted subsets received roughly 0.2 ug genomic DNA, equal to tens of thousands of T cell genomes. The purified libraries were quantified using a Qubit 3.0 fluorometer, sized with a Bioanalyzer 2100, and then quantified again using the KAPA Library Quantification kit. A separate single-read 150-cycle Illumina NextSeq 550 flow cell was used to sequence each immunoSEQ 96-well plate. As for the original processing: The immunoSEQ output contained only junctional sequences without quality scores, so filtering could not match that applied to full-length reads. Sequences were annotated with PyIR, a Python wrapper for IgBLAST v1.9, and V/J genes and CDR3 were assigned using IMGT germline references. Reads were filtered out if the reads had weak V/J assignments (E-value above 1e-6), no CDR3, stop codons, out-of-frame junctions, or ambiguous translated residues. V3J clonotypes were defined by identical inferred V gene, J gene, and CDR3 amino acid sequence. Percentage overlap between repertoires was computed as shared unique clonotypes divided by the size of the smaller repertoire. Three approaches were used to assess repertoire richness: RTK rarefaction, the Chao1 estimator, and Recon v2.1 estimates of unobserved clonotypes. Generation probabilities were computed with OLGA for all TCRbeta clonotypes obtained by the gDNA method from a handful of donors. What TCRdb holds here is the immuneACCESS table cut down to in-frame rearrangements. Part of the clones is not present; checked against another copy, under half of the missing clones reflect an unresolved V gene, and the others are unexplained. That table supplies the V and J calls and clone size; D and trimming were determined from the DNA. Within this sample are about 1.1 million clones, with around 78% of them counted one time only. 0.52% of the sample belongs to the ten largest clones.

In the germline V gene, CDR1 corresponds to SGHTA and CDR2 to FQGNSA. The CDR3 goes from the cysteine to the phenylalanine over 17 residues. The only DNA kept is the CDR3, 51 bases in frame from the first base. Germline trimming: 1 base from V, 4 bases from J; junction bases outside gene matches: 8. The donors were healthy, HIV-negative adults with no recently reported acute infections or vaccinations. All donors were Caucasian adults living in Nashville, Tennessee, USA. CD4+ T cells were enriched by magnetic negative selection, after which naive cells were positively selected on CD45RA and the negative fraction was taken as the memory subset. Blood was obtained by leukapheresis, after which PBMCs were separated by Ficoll-Histopaque density gradient centrifugation and cryopreserved in liquid nitrogen vapor phase. Analytical flow cytometry was used to check the purity and quantity of every magnetically sorted T cell population. Genomic DNA was isolated from each sorted fraction and quantified by UV absorbance on a Nanodrop 2000c.

The sequenced material came from memory CD4+ T cells from PBMCs. The cell subset or site label, read with the paper, signifies: CD45RA-negative fraction. The TCR sequence derives from a man aged 18-30 years in good health. Some clones in this sample may be carry-over from other donors' samples. The chain is encoded by TRBV7-2 joined to TRBJ2-2; 8 nucleotides in the junction match TRBD1. Read as DNA, the sequence is TGTGCCAGCAGCTTAGGGATCACAGGGGGTTTCACCGGGGAGCTGTTTTTT. Its amino acids are CASSLGITGGFTGELFF.